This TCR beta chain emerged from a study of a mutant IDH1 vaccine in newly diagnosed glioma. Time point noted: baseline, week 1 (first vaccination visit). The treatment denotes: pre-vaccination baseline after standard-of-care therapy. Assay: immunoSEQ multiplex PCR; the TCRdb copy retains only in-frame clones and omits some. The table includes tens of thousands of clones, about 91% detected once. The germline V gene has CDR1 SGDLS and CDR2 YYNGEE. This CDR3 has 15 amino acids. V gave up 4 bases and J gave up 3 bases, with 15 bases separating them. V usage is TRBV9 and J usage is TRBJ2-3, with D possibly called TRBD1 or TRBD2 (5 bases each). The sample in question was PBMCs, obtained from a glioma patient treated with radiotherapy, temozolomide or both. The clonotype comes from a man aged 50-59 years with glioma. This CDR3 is CASSPAIGGTDTQYF. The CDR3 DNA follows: TGTGCCAGCAGCCCAGCCATTGGGGGTACAGATACGCAGTATTTT.